This T cell receptor (beta chain) emerged from a study of shared clonotypes between healthy human individuals. This clone has a handful of counts. The ends were cut back, 3 bases at V and 2 bases at J, with 19 bases in the middle. CDR1 is GTSNPN and CDR2 is SVGIG in the germline V gene (reference sequence). CDR3 length: 17 residues. Sequencing was performed with immunoSEQ multiplex PCR; in TCRdb, only in-frame clones are kept and a portion is missing. This sample has 2 million to 3 million clones, with 80% to 95% found just once. The chain couples TRBV30 to TRBJ1-4; D unclear. This receptor was obtained from a man younger than 30 in good health. Some clones in this sample may be carry-over from other donors' samples. The source material was naive CD4+ T cells from PBMCs. Subset noted: CD45RA+ positively selected. The CDR3, as DNA: TGTGCCTGGAGGCCGGGCTTGACTCGTACGACTAATGAAAAACTGTTTTTT. Its protein product is CAWRPGLTRTTNEKLFF. Variable domain in full (rest from reference TRBV30 and TRBJ1-4): SQTIHQWPATLVQPVGSPLSLECTVEGTSNPNLYWYRQAAGRGLQLLFYSVGIGQISSEVPQNLSASRPQDRQFILSSKKLLLSDSGFYLCAWRPGLTRTTNEKLFFGSGTQLSVL.